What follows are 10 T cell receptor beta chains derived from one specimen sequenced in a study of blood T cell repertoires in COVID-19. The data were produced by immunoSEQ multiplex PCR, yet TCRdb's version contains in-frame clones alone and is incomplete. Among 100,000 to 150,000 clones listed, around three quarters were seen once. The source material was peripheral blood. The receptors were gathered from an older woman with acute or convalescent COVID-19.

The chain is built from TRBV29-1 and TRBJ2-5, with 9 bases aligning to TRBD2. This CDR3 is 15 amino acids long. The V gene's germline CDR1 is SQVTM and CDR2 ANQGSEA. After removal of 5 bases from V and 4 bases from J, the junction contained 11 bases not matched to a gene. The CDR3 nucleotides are TGCAGCGTTACCCGCGGGGGGGCAATTTTAGAGACCCAGTACTTC. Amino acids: CSVTRGGAILETQYF.

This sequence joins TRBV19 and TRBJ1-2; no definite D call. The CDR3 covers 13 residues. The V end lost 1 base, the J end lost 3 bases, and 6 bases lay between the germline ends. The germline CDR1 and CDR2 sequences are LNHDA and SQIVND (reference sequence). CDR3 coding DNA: TGTGCCAGTAGTATAGTCCGGGACTATGGCTACACCTTC. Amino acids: CASSIVRDYGYTF.

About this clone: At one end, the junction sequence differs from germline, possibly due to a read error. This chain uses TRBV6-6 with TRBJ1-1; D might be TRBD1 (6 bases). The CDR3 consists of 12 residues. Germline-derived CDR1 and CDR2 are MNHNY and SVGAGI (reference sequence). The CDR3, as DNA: TGCAAGACGGGCAGGGGGAACACTGAAGCTTTCTTT. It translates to CKTGRGNTEAFF.

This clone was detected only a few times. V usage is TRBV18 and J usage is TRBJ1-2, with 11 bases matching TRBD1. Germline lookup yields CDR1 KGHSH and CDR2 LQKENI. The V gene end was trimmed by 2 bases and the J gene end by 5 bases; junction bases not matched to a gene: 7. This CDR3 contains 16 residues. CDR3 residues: CASSPSGTGGAYGYTF. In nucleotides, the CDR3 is TGTGCCAGCTCACCATCCGGGACAGGGGGTGCGTATGGCTACACCTTC.

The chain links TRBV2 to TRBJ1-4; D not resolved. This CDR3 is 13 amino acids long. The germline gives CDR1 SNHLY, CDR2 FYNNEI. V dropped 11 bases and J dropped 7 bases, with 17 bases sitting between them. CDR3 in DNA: TGTGCCGCTAGACCAGGAGGTGGTGAAAAACTGTTTTTT. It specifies CAARPGGGEKLFF.

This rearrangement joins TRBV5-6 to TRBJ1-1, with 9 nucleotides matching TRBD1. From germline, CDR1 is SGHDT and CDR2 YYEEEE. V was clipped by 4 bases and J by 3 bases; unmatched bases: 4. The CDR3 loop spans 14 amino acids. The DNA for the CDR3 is TGTGCCAGCAGCCAGGACAGGGGATACACTGAAGCTTTCTTT. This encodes CASSQDRGYTEAFF.

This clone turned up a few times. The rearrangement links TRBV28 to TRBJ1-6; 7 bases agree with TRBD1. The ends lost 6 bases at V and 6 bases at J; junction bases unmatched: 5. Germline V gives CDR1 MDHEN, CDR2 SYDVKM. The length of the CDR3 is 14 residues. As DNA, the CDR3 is TGTGCCAGCAGGGAGACAGGGCCTAATTCACCCCTCCACTTT. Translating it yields CASRETGPNSPLHF.

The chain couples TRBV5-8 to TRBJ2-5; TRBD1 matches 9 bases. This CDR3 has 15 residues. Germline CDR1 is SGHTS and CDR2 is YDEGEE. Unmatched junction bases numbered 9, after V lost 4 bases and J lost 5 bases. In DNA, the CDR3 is TGTGCCAGCAGCCGCTCCGGGACAGGGTTGGAGACCCAGTACTTC. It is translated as CASSRSGTGLETQYF.

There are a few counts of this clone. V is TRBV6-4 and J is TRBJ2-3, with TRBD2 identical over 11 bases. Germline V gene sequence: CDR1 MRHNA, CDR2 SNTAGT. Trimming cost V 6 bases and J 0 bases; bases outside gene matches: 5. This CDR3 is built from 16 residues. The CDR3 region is CASSQLAGASTDTQYF. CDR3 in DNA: TGTGCCAGCAGCCAACTAGCGGGGGCTAGCACAGATACGCAGTATTTT.

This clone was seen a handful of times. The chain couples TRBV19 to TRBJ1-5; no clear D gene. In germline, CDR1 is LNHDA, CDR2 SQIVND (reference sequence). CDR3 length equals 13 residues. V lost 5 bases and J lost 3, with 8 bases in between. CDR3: CASSYRVNQPQHF. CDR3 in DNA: TGTGCCAGTAGTTACAGAGTCAATCAGCCCCAGCATTTT.